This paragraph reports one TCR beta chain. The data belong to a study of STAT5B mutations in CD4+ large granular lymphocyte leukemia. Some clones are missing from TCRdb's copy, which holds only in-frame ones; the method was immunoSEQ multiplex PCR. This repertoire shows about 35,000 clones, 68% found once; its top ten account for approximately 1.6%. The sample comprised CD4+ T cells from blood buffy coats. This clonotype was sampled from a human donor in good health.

The CDR3 loop reads CAGLDFPGQTISLSGRTEAFF. For the CDR3, the DNA is TGTGCCGGCCTTGACTTTCCGGGACAGACAATCTCCCTTTCGGGAAGGACTGAAGCTTTCTTT. The V and J genes are TRBV6-4 and TRBJ1-1; 7 nucleotides agree with TRBD1. This CDR3 comprises 21 residues. V was clipped by 11 bases and J by 5 bases; unmatched bases: 35. Germline V gene data show CDR1 as MRHNA and CDR2 as SNTAGT.